Below are 27 T cell receptor beta chains sequenced from a single sample in a study of beta chain features in type 1 diabetes. Isolated RNA was reverse transcribed in full, so expressed TCRB transcripts were sequenced. Data came from immunoSEQ multiplex PCR; TCRdb stores just in-frame clones and leaves some out. The top ten hold 0.05% to 0.07% of the sample, which has 450,000 to 550,000 clones, about 30% seen once. The sequenced sample was naive CD4+ T cells from blood. The receptors stem from a man in his late teens or twenties in good health.

The chain couples TRBV15 to TRBJ1-4; D ambiguous. V gave up 0 bases and J gave up 10 bases, with 9 bases separating them. Germline CDR1 is LNHNV and CDR2 is YYDKDF (reference sequence). CDR3 size: 13 residues. The CDR3 region is CATSREGMGKLFF. The DNA for the CDR3 is TGTGCCACCAGCAGAGAAGGGATGGGAAAACTGTTTTTT.

This clone was observed a handful of times. The chain joins TRBV4-3 to TRBJ2-5; D is ambiguous. Between the trimmed V and J ends, which lost 1 base and 3 bases, there was a span of 6 bases. Germline CDR1 reads LGHNA; CDR2 reads YSLEER. The length of the CDR3 is 13 residues. The CDR3 DNA sequence: TGCGCCAGCAGCCAAGGGCCAGAAGAGACCCAGTACTTC. As protein: CASSQGPEETQYF.

This chain joins TRBV5-1 and TRBJ2-3, with 8 positions matching TRBD1. The V segment lost 4 bases and the J segment 4 bases; nucleotides outside the gene matches: 14. Per germline, CDR1 SGHRS and CDR2 YFSETQ. CDR3 size: 17 residues. CDR3 amino acids: CASSPGAGGTWADTQYF. In nucleotides, the CDR3 is TGCGCCAGCAGCCCGGGGGCAGGGGGCACTTGGGCAGATACGCAGTATTTT. Full variable domain (remainder filled in from reference TRBV5-1 and TRBJ2-3): KAGVTQTPRYLIKTRGQQVTLSCSPISGHRSVSWYQQTPGQGLQFLFEYFSETQRNKGNFPGRFSGRQFSNSRSEMNVSTLELGDSALYLCASSPGAGGTWADTQYFGPGTRLTVL.

This clone has just a few counts. This chain uses TRBV25-1 with TRBJ1-5; D perhaps matches TRBD1 (5 bases). The V end was cut by 8 bases, the J end by 9 bases, with 14 bases between. The CDR3 totals 12 residues. Germline CDR1 MGHDK, CDR2 SYGVNS. The CDR3 coding sequence is TGTGCCAGCGAAAGAGGGGCTACGCCCCAGCATTTT. Translating it yields CASERGATPQHF.

There are a few counts of this clone. The chain carries TRBV2 and TRBJ1-4; D call uncertain. V shed 2 bases and J shed 10 bases, with 8 bases lying between them. This CDR3 is built from 12 residues. Germline values: CDR1 SNHLY, CDR2 FYNNEI. CDR3 protein: CASSERTGKLFF. The CDR3 DNA sequence: TGTGCCAGCAGTGAAAGGACTGGAAAACTGTTTTTT.

The J gene is TRBJ2-7, the V gene TRBV4-1; D might be TRBD1 (6 bases). V was cut by 4 bases and J by 3 bases, with 13 bases left in between. Germline V gene data show CDR1 as MGHRA and CDR2 as YSYEKL. CDR3 length: 14 amino acids. The CDR3 nucleotides read TGCGCCAGCAGCCGTAACACAGGGTTCTACGAGCAGTACTTC. Translating it yields CASSRNTGFYEQYF.

The table lists this clone with a few counts. This sequence joins TRBV9 and TRBJ1-5; the D is unclear. V lost 2 bases and J lost 0, with 9 bases in between. Germline-derived CDR1 and CDR2 are SGDLS and YYNGEE. The CDR3 covers 15 residues. The CDR3 loop reads CASSVSGNSNQPQHF. In DNA, the CDR3 is TGTGCCAGCAGCGTCTCCGGGAATAGCAATCAGCCCCAGCATTTT.

This clone was detected a few times. The chain couples TRBV5-1 to TRBJ2-7; TRBD2 matches 11 bases. Germline V lookup: CDR1 SGHRS, CDR2 YFSETQ. The CDR3 sequence is 15 residues long. Trimming cost V 0 bases and J 3 bases; bases outside gene matches: 2. The CDR3 DNA follows: TGCGCCAGCAGCTTGGAGGGACTAGCGGTCTACGAGCAGTACTTC. It yields the protein CASSLEGLAVYEQYF. The variable domain in full, with the rest retrieved from reference TRBV5-1 and TRBJ2-7, is KAGVTQTPRYLIKTRGQQVTLSCSPISGHRSVSWYQQTPGQGLQFLFEYFSETQRNKGNFPGRFSGRQFSNSRSEMNVSTLELGDSALYLCASSLEGLAVYEQYFGPGTRLTVT.

This clone was found a few times. At one boundary the junction diverges from the germline segment, which might be a read error. This chain uses TRBV2 with TRBJ2-5, with D perhaps TRBD2 (6 bases). From germline, CDR1 is SNHLY and CDR2 FYNNEI. There are 13 residues in the CDR3. CDR3 loop: CASSAVTAEGDHF. CDR3 coding DNA: TGTGCCAGCAGTGCAGTTACCGCGGAGGGTGACCACTTC. Full variable domain (outside the CDR3, taken from reference TRBV2 and TRBJ2-5): EPEVTQTPSHQVTQMGQEVILRCVPISNHLYFYWYRQILGQKVEFLVSFYNNEISEKSEIFDDQFSVERPDGSNFTLKIRSTKLEDSAMYFCASSAVTAEGDHFGPGTRLLVL.

This clone was seen a few times. The gene calls are TRBV7-9 and TRBJ2-1; D remains ambiguous. The CDR3 has 15 amino acids. The V and J ends lost 3 bases and 0 bases respectively, with 9 bases between them. Per the germline V gene, CDR1 is SEHNR and CDR2 is FQNEAQ (reference sequence). The CDR3 region is CASSFGTASYNEQFF. The CDR3 DNA sequence: TGTGCCAGCAGCTTCGGTACGGCCTCCTACAATGAGCAGTTCTTC.

This clone was seen a few times. The chain is built from TRBV14 and TRBJ2-1; D is possibly TRBD2 (5 bases). The CDR3 covers 14 residues. Trimming pared 0 bases from V and 10 bases from J, leaving 13 bases between. Looked up from germline, CDR1 is SGHDN and CDR2 is FVKESK. CDR3 loop: CASSQDSGSGEQFF. CDR3 nucleotide sequence: TGTGCCAGCAGCCAAGATTCGGGGTCCGGGGAGCAGTTCTTC.

This clone was counted only a few times. The V call is TRBV5-6, the J call TRBJ2-1; D unresolved. With 2 bases removed from V and 0 bases from J, the gap between germline ends came to 12 bases. The CDR3 sequence is 16 residues long. In germline, CDR1 is SGHDT, CDR2 YYEEEE. CDR3 sequence: CASSFPRRSSYNEQFF. The CDR3 DNA reads TGTGCCAGCAGCTTTCCCAGGCGCAGCTCCTACAATGAGCAGTTCTTC.

CDR3 residues: CASSQPGTGRNEQYF. CDR3 DNA sequence: TGCGCCAGCAGTCAACCCGGGACAGGGAGAAACGAGCAGTACTTC. This rearrangement joins TRBV23-1 to TRBJ2-7; 9 nucleotides match TRBD1. TRBV23-1 is given ORF status, its function remaining uncertain. V dropped 2 bases and J dropped 5; count of bases not matched to a gene: 7. This CDR3 region has 15 residues.

In its sample, this clone was seen a few times. The chain is built from TRBV5-4 and TRBJ2-6, with D unclear. Trimming shortened V by 2 bases and J by 0 bases, and 12 bases separated the two germline ends. The V gene's germline CDR1 is SGHNT and CDR2 YYREEE (reference sequence). There are 17 residues in the CDR3. The CDR3 DNA is TGTGCCAGCAGCTTCGGACCTATCAGCTCTGGGGCCAACGTCCTGACTTTC. It is translated as CASSFGPISSGANVLTF.

The V and J genes are TRBV15 and TRBJ1-4; D is unresolved. This CDR3 comprises 14 residues. CDR1 LNHNV and CDR2 YYDKDF come from the germline V gene (reference sequence). Trimming cost V 1 base and J 2 bases, with 5 bases left between them. This chain's CDR3 is CATSRGMTNEKLFF. Here the CDR3 DNA reads TGTGCCACCAGCAGAGGGATGACTAATGAAAAACTGTTTTTT.

This clone was observed a handful of times. The gene calls are TRBV5-1 and TRBJ1-1, with D unclear. The V gene's germline CDR1 is SGHRS and CDR2 YFSETQ. This CDR3 has 13 residues. V was clipped by 2 bases and J by 1 base, with 6 bases between them. In DNA form, the CDR3 reads TGCGCCAGCAGCTTCCAGGAGAACACTGAAGCTTTCTTT. Translation: CASSFQENTEAFF.

The rearrangement joins TRBV10-3 to TRBJ2-1; TRBD2 aligns across 13 bases. Trimming cost V 7 bases and J 16 bases; bases outside gene matches: 10. The germline V gene encodes CDR1 ENHRY and CDR2 SYGVKD. The CDR3 is 13 amino acids. The CDR3 reads CAIKGTGLAGAFF. The CDR3 nucleotides read TGTGCCATCAAGGGGACAGGACTAGCGGGAGCCTTCTTC.

This chain joins TRBV5-6 and TRBJ2-1, with 7 bases aligning to TRBD2. V lost 4 bases to trimming and J lost 2 bases; unmatched junction nucleotides: 12. The CDR3 runs to 17 residues. Germline-derived CDR1 and CDR2 are SGHDT and YYEEEE. The CDR3 DNA reads as TGTGCCAGCAGCCCGGCGGGGGAAGGGGTGACCTACAATGAGCAGTTCTTC. This sequence encodes CASSPAGEGVTYNEQFF.

This chain connects TRBV7-9 to TRBJ1-2, with D hard to call. V dropped 5 bases and J dropped 6 bases, with 16 bases sitting between them. This CDR3 region has 14 residues. Germline V gene lookup returns CDR1 SEHNR and CDR2 FQNEAQ (reference sequence). The DNA for the CDR3 is TGTGCCAGCAGCGCACCTCCCCCGATCGATGGCTACACCTTC. Amino acid sequence: CASSAPPPIDGYTF.

The rearrangement uses TRBV30 and TRBJ2-4; no firm D call. This CDR3 has 16 amino acids. Deletions cut 1 base from V and 1 base from J, with 14 bases between. Germline CDR1 reads GTSNPN; CDR2 reads SVGIG (reference sequence). The CDR3 reads CAWSGVRVSAKNIQYF. In nucleotides, the CDR3 is TGTGCCTGGAGTGGAGTTAGGGTATCCGCCAAAAACATTCAGTACTTC. Based on the CDR3 plus reference TRBV30 and TRBJ2-4, the full variable domain is SQTIHQWPATLVQPVGSPLSLECTVEGTSNPNLYWYRQAAGRGLQLLFYSVGIGQISSEVPQNLSASRPQDRQFILSSKKLLLSDSGFYLCAWSGVRVSAKNIQYFGAGTRLSVL.

In regard to this clone: Other DNA sequences in this sample translate to the same CDR3. The V call is TRBV6-6, the J call TRBJ2-7; no reliable D call. This CDR3 spans 11 amino acids. Between the trimmed V and J ends, which lost 6 bases and 6 bases, there was a span of 9 bases. The germline V gene encodes CDR1 MNHNY and CDR2 SVGAGI (reference sequence). DNA of the CDR3: TGTGCCAGCAGCTACAGCAGCGAGCAGTACTTC. Translated, it gives CASSYSSEQYF.

This clone has only a few counts. V is TRBV29-1 and J is TRBJ1-4; TRBD1 is a possible D gene (6 bases). The CDR3 spans 13 residues. CDR1 is SQVTM and CDR2 is ANQGSEA in the germline V gene. V dropped 1 base and J dropped 8 bases, with 11 bases sitting between them. CDR3 sequence reads: CSVEASGDEKLFF. CDR3 DNA sequence: TGCAGCGTTGAAGCGTCAGGGGACGAAAAACTGTTTTTT.

The table lists this clone with a few counts. This rearrangement joins TRBV4-3 to TRBJ2-3, with TRBD1 matching over 7 bases. The V segment lost 1 base and the J segment 1 base; nucleotides outside the gene matches: 5. This CDR3 has 16 residues. The germline CDR1 and CDR2 sequences are LGHNA and YSLEER. The CDR3 loop reads CASSQGQGWGTDTQYF. DNA for the CDR3: TGCGCCAGCAGCCAAGGACAGGGTTGGGGCACAGATACGCAGTATTTT.

The J gene is TRBJ2-5, the V gene TRBV29-1, with unresolved D. The DNA matches TRBJ2-7 better at its end, which makes the J call doubtful. This CDR3 has 11 residues. Germline lookup yields CDR1 SQVTM and CDR2 ANQGSEA. The CDR3 DNA reads TGCAGCGCTCTGGACCGTTACGAGCAGTACTTC. It specifies CSALDRYEQYF.

The V and J genes are TRBV2 and TRBJ2-5; the D gene is possibly TRBD1 (5 bases). The length of the CDR3 is 14 residues. Per the germline V gene, CDR1 is SNHLY and CDR2 is FYNNEI. V was trimmed by 5 bases and J by 2 bases, leaving 12 bases between them. The CDR3 bases are TGTGCCAGCAGTTGGCAGGGTGGGCAAGAGACCCAGTACTTC. Its protein is CASSWQGGQETQYF.

V gene TRBV7-6 combines with J gene TRBJ2-5; D unresolved. Trimming removed 5 bases from V and 11 bases from J, with 12 bases in between. The CDR3 loop spans 11 amino acids. Germline assignment: CDR1 SGHVS and CDR2 FNYEAQ. CDR3 protein: CASSLDWQQYF. The CDR3 region has the DNA TGTGCCAGCAGCCTCGACTGGCAACAGTACTTC.

The chain carries TRBV30 and TRBJ2-7, with 13 bases aligning to TRBD2. The germline CDR1 and CDR2 sequences are GTSNPN and SVGIG (reference sequence). This CDR3 has 22 amino acids. The V and J ends lost 0 bases and 4 bases, in that order; junction bases with no gene match: 24. The CDR3 loop is CAWSVHGAETLVTSGRRYEQYF. The CDR3 nucleotides are TGTGCCTGGAGTGTACACGGGGCGGAGACCCTTGTGACTAGCGGGAGGAGGTACGAGCAGTACTTC.